The present T cell receptor (beta chain) was sequenced within a study of T cells in narcolepsy. About the research overall: Donors had narcolepsy type 1 or type 2, or were healthy controls.

Remarks on this clone: This sample also contains other DNA sequences that code for the same CDR3.

The germline gives CDR1 MNHNS, CDR2 SASEGT. The V gene lost 2 bases and the J gene lost 3 bases, with 8 bases spanning the gap. The CDR3 has 13 residues. Data came from immunoSEQ multiplex PCR; TCRdb stores just in-frame clones and leaves some out. In the table there are 30,000 to 40,000 clones, 81% of which are singletons. The sequence was collected from a human donor in good health. This chain uses TRBV6-1 with TRBJ2-7; D is undetermined. The sample comprised memory (CD45RA-) CD4+ T cells from blood. The CDR3 reads CASSESSSYEQYF. Written as DNA, the CDR3 is TGTGCCAGCAGTGAAAGTAGCAGCTACGAGCAGTACTTC.